The 30 T cell receptor beta chains listed next were all sequenced from one sample in a study of post-analysis software for immune sequencing data. Their antigens remain unidentified. Findings and caveats of the study: TRBV5-6, TRBV5-1 and TRBV20-1 were among about 5 TRBV segments more frequent in patients than controls.

Sequencing libraries made from TCR beta cDNA carried unique molecular identifiers. TCRdb recomputed calls from the PCR reads with MiXCR, one row per CDR3 protein. The sample includes about 540,000 distinct CDR3 sequences, around a third of them seen just once. Sample: blood. The receptors shown here come from a girl aged 2 to 17 with multiple sclerosis.

The sample holds a few counts of this clonotype. V is TRBV15 and J is TRBJ2-7, with TRBD1 identical over 11 bases. V shed 2 bases and J 6 bases; nucleotides not matched to a gene: 6. This CDR3 comprises 15 residues. The germline CDR1 and CDR2 sequences are LNHNV and YYDKDF (reference sequence). The CDR3, as DNA: TGTGCCACCAGCAGAAACCTGGACAGGGGGCGCGAGCAGTACTTC. Protein sequence: CATSRNLDRGREQYF.

The chain is built from TRBV7-9 and TRBJ1-4, with D unclear. The germline V gene has CDR1 SEHNR and CDR2 FQNEAQ (reference sequence). There are 12 residues in the CDR3. V dropped 5 bases and J dropped 7 bases, with 8 bases sitting between them. CDR3 coding DNA: TGTGCCAGCAGCCCTAACAGTGAAAAACTGTTTTTT. Its translation is CASSPNSEKLFF.

The J gene is TRBJ2-5, the V gene TRBV7-2; 7 nucleotides agree with TRBD2. Trimming at V came to 1 base and at J to 0 bases, leaving 2 bases not matched to a gene. Germline loops: CDR1 SGHTA, CDR2 FQGNSA. The CDR3 consists of 15 residues. The DNA for the CDR3 is TGTGCCAGCAGCTTAGTAGGACTAGACCAAGAGACCCAGTACTTC. Amino acid sequence: CASSLVGLDQETQYF.

This clonotype was found many times. V gene TRBV25-1 combines with J gene TRBJ2-5, with a weak D call TRBD2 (6 bases). V lost 1 base to trimming and J lost 0 bases, with 12 bases between them. Germline CDR1 is MGHDK and CDR2 is SYGVNS. The CDR3 loop spans 16 amino acids. The CDR3: CASSEFGRRYQETQYF. In DNA form, the CDR3 reads TGTGCCAGCAGTGAATTTGGGAGGAGATACCAAGAGACCCAGTACTTC.

The rearrangement links TRBV12-3 or TRBV12-4 to TRBJ1-5, with 7 positions matching TRBD1. Trimming cost V 6 bases and J 3 bases; bases outside gene matches: 11. The CDR3 loop spans 16 amino acids. CDR3 region: CASSPQGTAHNQPQHF. The DNA for the CDR3 is TGTGCCAGCAGCCCCCAAGGGACAGCTCACAATCAGCCCCAGCATTTT.

The genes are TRBV7-9 and TRBJ2-5; the match to TRBD1 covers 10 bases. V gave up 1 base and J gave up 3 bases; unmatched junction bases: 8. The CDR3 sequence is 17 residues long. From germline, CDR1 is SEHNR and CDR2 FQNEAQ (reference sequence). The DNA of the CDR3 is TGTGCCAGCAGCTTAGGGTTCTGGACAGGGGGTGAAGAGACCCAGTACTTC. Protein: CASSLGFWTGGEETQYF.

The chain uses TRBV29-1 and TRBJ1-2; 9 nucleotides match TRBD1. This CDR3 has 13 amino acids. In germline, CDR1 is SQVTM, CDR2 ANQGSEA. V was pared by 5 bases and J by 6 bases, with 7 bases of the junction left unmatched. CDR3 region: CSVNPDRGDGYTF. CDR3 bases: TGCAGCGTTAATCCGGACAGGGGTGATGGCTACACCTTC.

This clonotype was detected only a few times. The chain joins TRBV20-1 to TRBJ2-1; TRBD1 is a possible D gene (5 bases). The CDR3 sequence is 12 residues long. V lost 6 bases to trimming and J lost 10 bases, with 16 bases between them. Germline V gives CDR1 DFQATT, CDR2 SNEGSKA (reference sequence). In nucleotides, the CDR3 is TGCAGTGCATCGACTGGGGCGCAGGAGCAGTTCTTC. Amino acids: CSASTGAQEQFF.

The table lists this clonotype with a few counts. J is TRBJ2-7 and V is TRBV20-1; D is perhaps TRBD2 (5 bases). Germline CDR1 reads DFQATT; CDR2 reads SNEGSKA (reference sequence). V lost 0 bases, J lost 2 bases, and 14 bases lay in between. This CDR3 comprises 15 residues. The CDR3 DNA reads TGCAGTGCTAGAGATATAGGACCCGGGACCTACGAGCAGTACTTC. Its translation: CSARDIGPGTYEQYF.

The genes are TRBV7-3 and TRBJ2-1; unclear D gene. Germline lookup yields CDR1 SGHTA and CDR2 FQGTGA. Trimming left V 1 base short and J 0 bases short, with 7 bases between. The CDR3 loop spans 15 amino acids. The CDR3 region is CASSLRRSSYNEQFF. CDR3 in DNA: TGTGCCAGCAGCTTAAGGCGGAGCTCCTACAATGAGCAGTTCTTC.

This clonotype was seen only a few times. The chain combines TRBV7-9 with TRBJ2-1, with TRBD2 matching 15 bases. The CDR3 is made up of 19 amino acids. With 2 bases clipped from V and 9 bases from J, the junction kept 14 bases outside the gene matches. Germline lookup yields CDR1 SEHNR and CDR2 FQNEAQ (reference sequence). The CDR3 coding sequence is TGTGCCAGCAGCTTATTAGCGGGACTAGCGGGGGGTGCCTACGGTGAGCAGTTCTTC. It codes for CASSLLAGLAGGAYGEQFF.

The rearrangement links TRBV20-1 to TRBJ1-5, with a possible D match to TRBD1 (5 bases). This CDR3 is 15 amino acids long. Trimming stripped 3 bases from V and 2 bases from J, with 14 bases between. CDR1 and CDR2 from the germline V gene are DFQATT and SNEGSKA (reference sequence). The CDR3 DNA follows: TGCAGTGCTAGCCAGGGCCCTGAGGGCAATCAGCCCCAGCATTTT. This translates into CSASQGPEGNQPQHF.

This chain joins TRBV20-1 and TRBJ1-1; 8 nucleotides line up with TRBD1. V lost 5 bases and J lost 4; bases outside the gene matches: 9. This CDR3 comprises 14 residues. Germline V lookup: CDR1 DFQATT, CDR2 SNEGSKA (reference sequence). The CDR3 loop is CSAGRSGGGTEAFF. The CDR3 nucleotides read TGCAGTGCTGGAAGATCAGGGGGCGGCACTGAAGCTTTCTTT.

The V and J genes are TRBV15 and TRBJ2-3; 7 positions match TRBD1. The length of the CDR3 is 16 residues. V was pared by 1 base and J by 4 bases, with 8 bases of the junction left unmatched. CDR1 is LNHNV, CDR2 YYDKDF, per germline (reference sequence). The CDR3 DNA follows: TGTGCCACCAGCAGAGGCATGAGAGGGGGCGCAGATACGCAGTATTTT. It yields the protein CATSRGMRGGADTQYF.

There are a few counts of this clonotype. The CDR3 DNA sequence: TGCGCCAGCAGCGCGCAGCCCGGCCCCCATGGCTACACCTTC. Amino acids: CASSAQPGPHGYTF. The chain recombines TRBV5-1 with TRBJ1-2, with no clear D. Trimming took 4 bases from V and 6 from J, leaving 16 bases between them. Looked up from germline, CDR1 is SGHRS and CDR2 is YFSETQ. The CDR3 totals 14 residues.

The V gene is TRBV4-2, the J gene TRBJ2-5, with D possibly TRBD2 on 6 matching bases. The CDR3 length is 16 residues. CDR1 is LGHNA and CDR2 is YNFKEQ in the germline V gene. Trimming took 3 bases from V and 1 from J, leaving 15 bases between them. CDR3 in amino acids: CASSQHLRDSQETQYF. The CDR3 bases are TGTGCCAGCAGCCAGCATCTCCGGGACTCCCAAGAGACCCAGTACTTC.

This chain joins TRBV12-3 or TRBV12-4 and TRBJ1-6, with TRBD1 matching over 7 bases. The CDR3 consists of 14 residues. The V gene end was trimmed by 4 bases and the J gene end by 10 bases; junction bases not matched to a gene: 7. CDR3 bases: TGTGCCAGCAGTTCCCAACAGGGGTACTCACCCCTCCACTTT. Protein product: CASSSQQGYSPLHF.

On this clonotype itself: One base away lies a much larger clone, so this may be a sequencing read error. The chain links TRBV9 to TRBJ2-5; D is uncertain. The CDR3 length is 14 residues. V was trimmed by 0 bases and J by 0 bases, leaving 6 bases between them. The V gene's germline CDR1 is SGDLS and CDR2 YYNGEE. CDR3 coding DNA: TGTGCCAGCAGCGTAGGCCCGTACCAAGAGACCCAGTACTTC. Translated: CASSVGPYQETQYF.

This clonotype was seen a few times. This chain joins TRBV20-1 and TRBJ2-4; no clear D gene. The V and J ends lost 8 bases and 2 bases respectively, with 22 bases between them. The CDR3 extends over 16 amino acids. Looked up from germline, CDR1 is DFQATT and CDR2 is SNEGSKA (reference sequence). Written as DNA, the CDR3 is TGCAGTACTCTGGGCAGGAACGTGAAGACCAAAAACATTCAGTACTTC. Residues: CSTLGRNVKTKNIQYF.

The chain has TRBV7-9 and TRBJ2-7; D unclear. The CDR3 consists of 13 residues. Deletions cut 8 bases from V and 4 bases from J, with 15 bases between. The V gene's germline CDR1 is SEHNR and CDR2 FQNEAQ (reference sequence). The CDR3 loop is CASQLHSSYEQYF. CDR3 coding DNA: TGTGCCAGCCAATTACACTCGTCATACGAGCAGTACTTC.

In this sample, this clonotype turned up a few times. The chain employs TRBV10-2 and TRBJ2-7, with TRBD1 matching over 10 bases. CDR3 size: 15 residues. V lost 6 bases to trimming and J lost 1 base; unmatched junction nucleotides: 6. CDR1 and CDR2 (germline): WSHSY, SAAADI. CDR3 DNA: TGCGCCAGCAGCCGGACAGGGGGAACGTCCTACGAGCAGTACTTC. This sequence encodes CASSRTGGTSYEQYF.

The chain recombines TRBV7-2 with TRBJ1-4, with D possibly being TRBD1 (6 bases). This CDR3 comprises 16 residues. V was shortened by 6 bases and J by 5 bases, with 19 bases between the two germline ends. Germline assignment: CDR1 SGHTA and CDR2 FQGNSA. The CDR3 nucleotides are TGTGCCAGCAGTATTTTTGGGGGCACCTCGAATGAAAAACTGTTTTTT. This gives the protein CASSIFGGTSNEKLFF.

A few counts support this clonotype. The V gene is TRBV4-1, the J gene TRBJ2-5, with 12 nucleotides matching TRBD2. Trimming at V came to 0 bases and at J to 5 bases, leaving 13 bases not matched to a gene. The germline V gene encodes CDR1 MGHRA and CDR2 YSYEKL. The CDR3 consists of 19 residues. Here the CDR3 reads CASSQEGTETSGGKETQYF. CDR3 nucleotide sequence: TGCGCCAGCAGCCAAGAAGGGACAGAGACTAGCGGGGGTAAGGAGACCCAGTACTTC.

The V and J genes are TRBV5-4 and TRBJ2-1; 16 positions agree with TRBD2. The CDR3 covers 15 residues. Losses at the gene ends were 3 bases for V and 10 bases for J; bases not matched to a gene: 4. Germline assignment: CDR1 SGHNT and CDR2 YYREEE (reference sequence). Written as DNA, the CDR3 is TGTGCCAGCAGCTGGGGACTAGCGGGGGGGCGCGAGCAGTTCTTC. It is translated as CASSWGLAGGREQFF.

The chain recombines TRBV5-6 with TRBJ2-5; the D call may be TRBD1 or TRBD2 (5 bases each). Trimming pared 5 bases from V and 5 bases from J, leaving 16 bases between. CDR1 and CDR2 (germline): SGHDT, YYEEEE. The CDR3 totals 14 residues. This CDR3 reads CASSGTTGEETQYF. DNA of the CDR3: TGTGCCAGCAGTGGGACGACGGGCGAGGAGACCCAGTACTTC. Combining the CDR3 with reference TRBV5-6 and TRBJ2-5 gives the whole variable domain DAGVTQSPTHLIKTRGQQVTLRCSPKSGHDTVSWYQQALGQGPQFIFQYYEEEERQRGNFPDRFSGHQFPNYSSELNVNALLLGDSALYLCASSGTTGEETQYFGPGTRLLVL.

In this sample, this clonotype turned up a few times. This rearrangement joins TRBV28 to TRBJ2-7; D might be TRBD1 (6 bases). The germline V gene has CDR1 MDHEN and CDR2 SYDVKM. The CDR3 has 15 amino acids. V lost 6 bases and J lost 2, with 17 bases in between. CDR3 sequence: CASSSISGQTYEQYF. CDR3 nucleotide sequence: TGTGCCAGCAGCTCAATCAGCGGACAGACCTACGAGCAGTACTTC.

This clonotype was seen a handful of times. This chain uses TRBV20-1 with TRBJ2-5; D is uncertain. The CDR3 contains 13 residues. Trimming took 4 bases from V and 10 from J, leaving 19 bases between them. CDR1 is DFQATT and CDR2 is SNEGSKA in the germline V gene (reference sequence). The CDR3 region has the DNA TGCAGTGCTACAGACGGAGAAAGAAGAATCCAGTACTTC. Translation gives CSATDGERRIQYF.

The chain uses TRBV5-1 and TRBJ1-2; D unclear. V lost 4 bases to trimming and J lost 6 bases, with 13 bases between them. The CDR3 totals 13 residues. Germline V gene sequence: CDR1 SGHRS, CDR2 YFSETQ. Written as DNA, the CDR3 is TGCGCCAGCAGCCCCGGGGTAGGTGATGGCTACACCTTC. It codes for CASSPGVGDGYTF.

This clonotype was observed at least ten times. V and J are TRBV20-1 and TRBJ2-7; perhaps D is TRBD1 or TRBD2 (5 bases each). V lost 1 base, J lost 2 bases, and 6 bases lay in between. This CDR3 has 12 residues. Germline-derived CDR1 and CDR2 are DFQATT and SNEGSKA (reference sequence). The CDR3 protein is CSARGGTYEQYF. CDR3 bases: TGCAGTGCTAGAGGGGGGACCTACGAGCAGTACTTC.

This clonotype was seen a handful of times. The J gene is TRBJ2-1, the V gene TRBV7-2; D is perhaps TRBD1 or TRBD2 (10 bases each). With 2 bases removed from V and 15 bases from J, the gap between germline ends came to 23 bases. CDR1 and CDR2 from the germline V gene are SGHTA and FQGNSA. The CDR3 spans 15 residues. The CDR3 loop reads CASSLRVLAGDRGFF. CDR3 DNA: TGTGCCAGCAGCTTAAGAGTGCTAGCGGGGGACAGGGGGTTCTTC. The full variable domain, its missing parts supplied by reference TRBV7-2 and TRBJ2-1, is GAGVSQSPSNKVTEKGKDVELRCDPISGHTALYWYRQSLGQGLEFLIYFQGNSAPDKSGLPSDRFSAERTGGSVSTLTIQRTQQEDSAVYLCASSLRVLAGDRGFFGPGTRLTVL.